This TCR beta chain was captured in a study of shared clonotypes between healthy human individuals. Study-wide context: Donors had three CD4 naive, three CD4 memory, two CD8 naive and one CD8 memory plate apiece.

In the case of this clone: Its target is unknown. A read error may produce the germline difference seen at one junction end.

The protocol was immunoSEQ multiplex PCR, while the TCRdb copy is restricted to in-frame clones and leaves out a portion. The data show 1.6 million or so clones, 95% to 97% seen once. This CDR3 region has 14 residues. Germline assignment: CDR1 SEHNR and CDR2 FQNEAQ (reference sequence). Study-wide results and limits: For sorted subsets, rarefaction showed incomplete sequencing despite large depth. Naive subsets usually exceeded memory subsets in estimated richness.

The genes are TRBV7-9 and TRBJ2-2, with a weak D call TRBD2 (6 bases). The sequence came from a man aged 25-45 years in good health. Sample: naive CD4+ T cells sorted from blood. The sample's subset: CD45RA+ positively selected. CDR3 DNA: TGTGCCAGCAGCCAAAATGGGCGGGACGCGAGCTGGGTTTTT. It specifies CASSQNGRDASWVF.